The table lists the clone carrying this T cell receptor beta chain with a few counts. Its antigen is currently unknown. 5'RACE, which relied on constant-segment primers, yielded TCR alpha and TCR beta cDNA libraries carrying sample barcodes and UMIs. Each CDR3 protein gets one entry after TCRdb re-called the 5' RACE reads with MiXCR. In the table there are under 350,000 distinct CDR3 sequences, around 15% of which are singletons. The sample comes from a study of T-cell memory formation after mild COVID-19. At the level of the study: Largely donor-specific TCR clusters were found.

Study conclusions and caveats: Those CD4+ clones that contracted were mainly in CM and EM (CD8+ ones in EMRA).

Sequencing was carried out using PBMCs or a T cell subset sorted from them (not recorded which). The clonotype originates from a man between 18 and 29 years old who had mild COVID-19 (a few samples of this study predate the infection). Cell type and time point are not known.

The CDR3, as DNA: TGTGCCAGCAGTGTGGCCGGGTCGACACCAAACTATGGCTACACCTTC. Its translation is CASSVAGSTPNYGYTF. The chain uses TRBV6-1 and TRBJ1-2; D unresolved. The CDR3 spans 16 residues. Trimming shortened V by 4 bases and J by 2 bases, and 17 bases separated the two germline ends. Germline V gene data show CDR1 as MNHNS and CDR2 as SASEGT.